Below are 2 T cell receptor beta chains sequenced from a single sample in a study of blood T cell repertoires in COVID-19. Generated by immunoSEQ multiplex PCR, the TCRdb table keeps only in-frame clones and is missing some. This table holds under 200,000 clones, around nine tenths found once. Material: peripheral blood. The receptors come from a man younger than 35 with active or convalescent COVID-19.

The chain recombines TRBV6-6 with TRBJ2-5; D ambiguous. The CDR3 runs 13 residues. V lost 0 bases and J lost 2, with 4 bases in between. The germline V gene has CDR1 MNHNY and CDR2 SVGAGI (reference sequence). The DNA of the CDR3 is TGTGCCAGCAGTTACTCGCTACAAGAGACCCAGTACTTC. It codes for CASSYSLQETQYF.

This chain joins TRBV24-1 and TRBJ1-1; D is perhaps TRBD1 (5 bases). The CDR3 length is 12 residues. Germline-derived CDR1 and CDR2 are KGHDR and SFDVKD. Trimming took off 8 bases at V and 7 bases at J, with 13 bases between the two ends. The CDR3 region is CATISSGNEAFF. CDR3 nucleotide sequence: TGTGCCACCATCTCTTCAGGGAATGAAGCTTTCTTT.